The 30 T cell receptor beta chains given below trace back to one sample, sequenced in a study of OX40 agonist ivuxolimab in advanced cancers. Sequencing was performed with immunoSEQ multiplex PCR; in TCRdb, only in-frame clones are kept and a portion is missing. The sample gives tens of thousands of clones, around four fifths of which show up once; approximately 6.3% is in the top ten. This specimen was CD4+ or CD8+ T cells sorted from blood, taken in a trial of the OX40 agonist ivuxolimab. Receptors originate from an adult with an advanced solid tumor such as melanoma, head and neck, liver or kidney cancer.

The CDR3 coding sequence is TGTGCCAGCAGCTCACGGACAGAAGAGACCCAGTACTTC. Protein: CASSSRTEETQYF. The chain carries TRBV7-9 and TRBJ2-5, with D perhaps matching TRBD1 (6 bases). The CDR3 consists of 13 residues. With 4 bases removed from V and 3 bases from J, the gap between germline ends came to 9 bases. Germline CDR1 and CDR2: SEHNR and FQNEAQ (reference sequence).

The chain is built from TRBV5-1 and TRBJ2-2, with 7 nucleotides matching TRBD1. Trimming removed 9 bases from V and 1 base from J; junction bases left unmatched: 3. The CDR3 length is 13 residues. The germline gives CDR1 SGHRS, CDR2 YFSETQ. CDR3 nucleotides: TGCGCCACCCCAGGGGGGAACACCGGGGAGCTGTTTTTT. Its translation is CATPGGNTGELFF.

This chain joins TRBV6-1 and TRBJ1-1; 8 bases agree with TRBD1. There are 12 residues in the CDR3. Germline CDR1 and CDR2: MNHNS and SASEGT. The trim removed 6 bases at V and 4 bases at J, leaving 1 base unmatched. The CDR3 sequence is CASRGTGTEAFF. The DNA of the CDR3 is TGTGCCAGCAGAGGGACAGGCACTGAAGCTTTCTTT.

The genes are TRBV18 and TRBJ1-5; TRBD1 matches 7 bases. Trimming took 3 bases from V and 6 from J; bases not matched to a gene: 5. This CDR3 spans 14 amino acids. CDR1 is KGHSH and CDR2 is LQKENI in the germline V gene. The CDR3 is CASSPHRGGQPQHF. For the CDR3, the DNA is TGTGCCAGCTCACCTCACAGGGGAGGTCAGCCCCAGCATTTT. Complete variable domain (other parts from reference TRBV18 and TRBJ1-5): NAGVMQNPRHLVRRRGQEARLRCSPMKGHSHVYWYRQLPEEGLKFMVYLQKENIIDESGMPKERFSAEFPKEGPSILRIQQVVRGDSAAYFCASSPHRGGQPQHFGDGTRLSIL.

The chain is built from TRBV19 and TRBJ2-2; 9 bases agree with TRBD2. The ends lost 7 bases at V and 8 bases at J; junction bases unmatched: 17. Germline V gives CDR1 LNHDA, CDR2 SQIVND (reference sequence). The CDR3 is made up of 17 amino acids. The CDR3 sequence: CASTPTAGGGIPGELFF. DNA of the CDR3: TGTGCCAGTACTCCTACCGCGGGAGGGGGAATCCCGGGGGAGCTGTTTTTT. Based on the CDR3 plus reference TRBV19 and TRBJ2-2, the full variable domain is DGGITQSPKYLFRKEGQNVTLSCEQNLNHDAMYWYRQDPGQGLRLIYYSQIVNDFQKGDIAEGYSVSREKKESFPLTVTSAQKNPTAFYLCASTPTAGGGIPGELFFGEGSRLTVL.

The sample holds a few counts of this clone. One junction end does not reproduce the germline sequence, and a read error may be involved. The chain carries TRBV7-7 and TRBJ2-5, with 13 bases aligning to TRBD2. Germline V CDR1 and CDR2: SSHAT, FNYEAQ (reference sequence). The CDR3 is made up of 14 amino acids. The CDR3 is CASSTGLAGSTQYF. DNA of the CDR3: TGTGCTAGCAGCACGGGACTAGCGGGGTCGACCCAGTACTTC.

The rearrangement uses TRBV7-9 and TRBJ2-3; TRBD2 matches 9 bases. Germline V CDR1 and CDR2: SEHNR, FQNEAQ (reference sequence). The CDR3 length is 15 residues. V trimming: 8 bases; J trimming: 6 bases; junction bases outside the gene matches: 12. CDR3 in amino acids: CASARGSGSLDTQYF. Written as DNA, the CDR3 is TGTGCCAGCGCAAGGGGTAGCGGGAGTCTGGATACGCAGTATTTT.

This chain joins TRBV11-2 and TRBJ2-7, with 8 nucleotides matching TRBD1. The CDR3 loop spans 15 amino acids. Germline loops: CDR1 SGHAT, CDR2 FQNNGV. The V and J ends lost 5 bases and 2 bases, in that order; junction bases with no gene match: 8. In nucleotides, the CDR3 is TGTGCCAGCAGCACCGGGACAGGTGGGACCTACGAGCAGTACTTC. It codes for CASSTGTGGTYEQYF.

This chain links TRBV6-6 with TRBJ2-2; no clear D gene. This CDR3 is built from 12 residues. Germline V gives CDR1 MNHNY, CDR2 SVGAGI (reference sequence). V was pared by 6 bases and J by 1 base, with 3 bases between. The CDR3 loop is CASSGNTGELFF. The CDR3 DNA sequence: TGTGCCAGCAGCGGGAACACCGGGGAGCTGTTTTTT.

In this sample, this clone turned up once. CDR3 sequence reads: CASSSALSAGNYGYTF. The CDR3, as DNA: TGTGCCAGCAGCTCCGCCCTGTCGGCAGGGAACTATGGCTACACCTTC. This chain joins TRBV5-6 and TRBJ1-2; maybe TRBD1 (5 bases). Germline loops: CDR1 SGHDT, CDR2 YYEEEE. V was cut by 3 bases and J by 2 bases, with 17 bases left in between. CDR3 length equals 16 residues.

The gene calls are TRBV28 and TRBJ1-1, with TRBD1 identical over 10 bases. The V and J ends lost 6 bases and 7 bases, in that order; junction bases with no gene match: 11. The CDR3 totals 15 residues. CDR1 MDHEN and CDR2 SYDVKM come from the germline V gene. CDR3 nucleotides: TGTGCCAGCAGCCCCCCGGGACAGGGGAAGGATGAAGCTTTCTTT. It yields the protein CASSPPGQGKDEAFF.

The J gene is TRBJ1-2, the V gene TRBV19; weak D call: TRBD1 (5 bases). This CDR3 spans 15 amino acids. V was trimmed by 1 base and J by 6 bases, leaving 15 bases between them. From germline, CDR1 is LNHDA and CDR2 SQIVND (reference sequence). The CDR3 spells CASSIVRDLGDGYTF. In DNA, the CDR3 is TGTGCCAGTAGTATAGTTCGGGACCTCGGCGATGGCTACACCTTC.

The chain carries TRBV7-2 and TRBJ2-7; D is unclear. The CDR3 is made up of 12 amino acids. Deletions cut 1 base from V and 3 bases from J, with 4 bases between. Germline values: CDR1 SGHTA, CDR2 FQGNSA. CDR3 DNA sequence: TGTGCCAGCAGCTTAGGCCGCTACGAGCAGTACTTC. Translation: CASSLGRYEQYF. The full variable domain, rest sourced from reference TRBV7-2 and TRBJ2-7, is GAGVSQSPSNKVTEKGKDVELRCDPISGHTALYWYRQSLGQGLEFLIYFQGNSAPDKSGLPSDRFSAERTGGSVSTLTIQRTQQEDSAVYLCASSLGRYEQYFGPGTRLTVT.

Turning to this clone: Other DNA sequences in the sample encode the same CDR3. The chain employs TRBV7-2 and TRBJ2-1; TRBD1 matches 8 bases. The V and J ends lost 1 base and 7 bases, in that order; junction bases with no gene match: 3. This CDR3 region has 14 residues. From germline, CDR1 is SGHTA and CDR2 FQGNSA. The DNA for the CDR3 is TGTGCCAGCAGCTTAGGTACAGGGGGGAATGAGCAGTTCTTC. Amino acid sequence: CASSLGTGGNEQFF.

The genes are TRBV5-1 and TRBJ1-2, with no clear D. V lost 1 base to trimming and J lost 2 bases, with 9 bases between them. The CDR3 runs 14 residues. Germline V gene sequence: CDR1 SGHRS, CDR2 YFSETQ. In DNA form, the CDR3 reads TGCGCCAGCAGCTTGACAGCCTCCAACTATGGCTACACCTTC. Protein: CASSLTASNYGYTF.

The count of this clone is one. This chain joins TRBV27 and TRBJ2-3; the match to TRBD1 covers 9 bases. The CDR3 covers 17 residues. Losses at the gene ends were 6 bases for V and 3 bases for J; bases not matched to a gene: 13. Germline V gene sequence: CDR1 MNHEY, CDR2 SMNVEV (reference sequence). This CDR3 is CASSSGQGSIGTDTQYF. CDR3 bases: TGTGCCAGCAGCTCGGGACAGGGTTCGATAGGAACAGATACGCAGTATTTT.

The chain carries TRBV6-6 and TRBJ2-7, with D tentatively TRBD2 (5 bases). The V end lost 0 bases, the J end lost 0 bases, and 6 bases lay between the germline ends. The length of the CDR3 is 14 residues. Per the germline V gene, CDR1 is MNHNY and CDR2 is SVGAGI (reference sequence). The DNA for the CDR3 is TGTGCCAGCAGTTACTCAGGGAGCTCCTACGAGCAGTACTTC. Its protein product is CASSYSGSSYEQYF.

V is TRBV30 and J is TRBJ2-7; D gene ambiguous. V gave up 2 bases and J gave up 2 bases, with 22 bases separating them. Germline V gene lookup returns CDR1 GTSNPN and CDR2 SVGIG (reference sequence). The CDR3 is made up of 17 amino acids. The CDR3, as DNA: TGTGCCTGGAGTCAAGTCCCCGCGACGGATTATCCCTACGAGCAGTACTTC. Its protein product is CAWSQVPATDYPYEQYF. Complete variable domain (other parts from reference TRBV30 and TRBJ2-7): SQTIHQWPATLVQPVGSPLSLECTVEGTSNPNLYWYRQAAGRGLQLLFYSVGIGQISSEVPQNLSASRPQDRQFILSSKKLLLSDSGFYLCAWSQVPATDYPYEQYFGPGTRLTVT.

The chain joins TRBV7-6 to TRBJ1-1; D is uncertain. From germline, CDR1 is SGHVS and CDR2 FNYEAQ. The CDR3 runs 18 residues. V was clipped by 1 base and J by 5 bases, with 23 bases between them. CDR3 coding DNA: TGTGCCAGCAGCTTAGGGGCCGGGCTACCCTCGAGGCGAACTGAAGCTTTCTTT. Encoded protein: CASSLGAGLPSRRTEAFF.

This chain joins TRBV2 and TRBJ1-1, with 7 bases fitting TRBD1. Trimming at V came to 7 bases and at J to 1 base, leaving 3 bases not matched to a gene. From germline, CDR1 is SNHLY and CDR2 FYNNEI. The CDR3 covers 13 residues. DNA of the CDR3: TGTGCCAGCATGGGGGACAGGAACACTGAAGCTTTCTTT. It encodes CASMGDRNTEAFF.

The CDR3 loop is CASSLPGTEAFF. CDR3 DNA sequence: TGTGCCAGCTCACTTCCGGGGACTGAAGCTTTCTTT. The rearrangement joins TRBV18 to TRBJ1-1; D gene unclear. Trimming took 4 bases from V and 5 from J, leaving 8 bases between them. The CDR3 is 12 amino acids. The germline V gene has CDR1 KGHSH and CDR2 LQKENI.

V gene TRBV19 combines with J gene TRBJ2-2; 9 bases are a match to TRBD2. The CDR3 is made up of 18 amino acids. Germline CDR1 LNHDA, CDR2 SQIVND (reference sequence). V lost 8 bases, J lost 0 bases, and 13 bases stayed unmatched. Written as DNA, the CDR3 is TGTGCCAGTTCTTATATTGGGGCTAGCGGGACGAACACCGGGGAGCTGTTTTTT. Its protein product is CASSYIGASGTNTGELFF.

The gene calls are TRBV7-2 and TRBJ2-3, with D perhaps TRBD1 or TRBD2 (5 bases each). The CDR3 runs to 12 residues. V was shortened by 5 bases and J by 10 bases, with 13 bases between the two germline ends. Germline V gene sequence: CDR1 SGHTA, CDR2 FQGNSA. CDR3 residues: CASSPLGGAQYF. The CDR3 DNA follows: TGTGCCAGCAGCCCCCTTGGGGGAGCGCAGTATTTT.

This chain links TRBV27 with TRBJ2-5; TRBD1 matches 7 bases. The J call may be wrong; the DNA end is better matched by TRBJ2-7. In germline, CDR1 is MNHEY, CDR2 SMNVEV (reference sequence). This CDR3 contains 15 residues. The CDR3 DNA is TGTGCCAGCAGTTTGTTGGCAGGGGGATCCTACGAGCAGTACTTC. Its protein product is CASSLLAGGSYEQYF.

This clone was detected ten times or more. The J gene is TRBJ1-2, the V gene TRBV4-1; D gene unclear. CDR3 length equals 17 residues. V lost 1 base and J 2 bases, leaving 17 bases between the germline ends. Germline-derived CDR1 and CDR2 are MGHRA and YSYEKL. The CDR3 bases are TGCGCCAGCAGCCAAGCCCGGGGAAGTAAGGGAAACTATGGCTACACCTTC. Amino acid sequence: CASSQARGSKGNYGYTF.

This clone has just a few counts. This chain joins TRBV6-4 and TRBJ1-5; weak D call: TRBD1 (6 bases). The V and J ends lost 3 bases and 4 bases respectively, with 10 bases between them. This CDR3 is built from 14 residues. Germline loops: CDR1 MRHNA, CDR2 SNTAGT. CDR3 region: CASSEGGGNQPQHF. CDR3 coding DNA: TGTGCCAGCAGTGAAGGGGGGGGGAATCAGCCCCAGCATTTT.

The J gene is TRBJ1-3, the V gene TRBV28; perhaps TRBD1 as D (6 bases). Germline V gene lookup returns CDR1 MDHEN and CDR2 SYDVKM. V gave up 3 bases and J gave up 8 bases, with 20 bases separating them. The CDR3 sequence is 16 residues long. DNA for the CDR3: TGTGCCAGCAGTTTGTTCCAGACAGGCCGGGGGGACACCATATATTTT. This sequence encodes CASSLFQTGRGDTIYF.

The count of this clone is one. CDR3 nucleotide sequence: TGTGCCAGCACCCCTATGGAGGGGGCCACCTACGAGCAGTACTTC. Its translation: CASTPMEGATYEQYF. The V gene is TRBV11-2, the J gene TRBJ2-7; weak D call: TRBD1 (7 bases). V lost 7 bases and J lost 2, with 18 bases in between. This CDR3 is built from 15 residues. Germline loops: CDR1 SGHAT, CDR2 FQNNGV.

This chain links TRBV4-2 with TRBJ2-2, with TRBD2 identical over 14 bases. The CDR3 runs 17 residues. Germline V lookup: CDR1 LGHNA, CDR2 YNFKEQ. Trimming at V came to 3 bases and at J to 6 bases, leaving 6 bases not matched to a gene. The CDR3 nucleotides read TGTGCCAGCAGCCAGGGACTAGCGGGAGATGGGGCCGGGGAGCTGTTTTTT. This translates into CASSQGLAGDGAGELFF.

The V call is TRBV19, the J call TRBJ1-3; 8 nucleotides line up with TRBD1. V gave up 6 bases and J gave up 1 base; unmatched junction bases: 2. Per germline, CDR1 LNHDA and CDR2 SQIVND (reference sequence). The CDR3 is made up of 14 amino acids. The CDR3 is CASRDRESGNTIYF. CDR3 bases: TGTGCCAGTAGGGACAGGGAATCTGGAAACACCATATATTTT.